These 6 T cell receptor beta chains share one sample of origin, sequenced in a study of cytomegalovirus exposure and HLA in healthy donors. The method was immunoSEQ multiplex PCR; TCRdb's version includes in-frame clones alone and lacks a portion of them. The sample holds tens of thousands of clones; 96% are singletons and the top ten take about 4.5%. Source material: PBMCs. The source is a woman aged 18-29 years in good health and CMV-seropositive.

This chain connects TRBV10-3 to TRBJ2-5; 9 bases line up with TRBD1. The CDR3 covers 14 residues. Unmatched junction bases numbered 5, after V lost 5 bases and J lost 4 bases. From germline, CDR1 is ENHRY and CDR2 SYGVKD. DNA for the CDR3: TGTGCCATCAGTCCGGGACAGGGTTTAGAGACCCAGTACTTC. It encodes CAISPGQGLETQYF.

V usage is TRBV9 and J usage is TRBJ1-2; D is perhaps TRBD1 (5 bases). The ends were cut back, 4 bases at V and 6 bases at J, with 13 bases in the middle. In germline, CDR1 is SGDLS, CDR2 YYNGEE. The CDR3 extends over 13 amino acids. DNA of the CDR3: TGTGCCAGCAGCCCCGGGGGGAGTGATGGCTACACCTTC. Protein: CASSPGGSDGYTF. Looking up the rest from reference TRBV9 and TRBJ1-2 gives the full variable domain: DSGVTQTPKHLITATGQRVTLRCSPRSGDLSVYWYQQSLDQGLQFLIQYYNGEERAKGNILERFSAQQFPDLHSELNLSSLELGDSALYFCASSPGGSDGYTFGSGTRLTVV.

The chain employs TRBV21-1 and TRBJ2-1; the table's D call TRBD1 went unverified against the DNA. TRBV21-1 corresponds to a pseudogene. This CDR3 has 15 residues. CDR3 coding DNA: TGTGCCAGCAGTTTCGGGCGAGGGGGTGGGAATGAGCAGTTCTTC. Protein sequence: CASSFGRGGGNEQFF.

The V and J genes are TRBV15 and TRBJ2-1; no firm D call. V was shortened by 1 base and J by 2 bases, with 3 bases between the two germline ends. The CDR3 is 13 residues long. Germline V lookup: CDR1 LNHNV, CDR2 YYDKDF (reference sequence). Here the CDR3 DNA reads TGTGCCACCAGCAGAGCAGCCTACAATGAGCAGTTCTTC. Translation gives CATSRAAYNEQFF.

The J gene is TRBJ2-1, the V gene TRBV29-1, with D unclear. Trimming took off 5 bases at V and 4 bases at J, with 6 bases between the two ends. Germline CDR1 is SQVTM and CDR2 is ANQGSEA. The CDR3 consists of 11 residues. CDR3 sequence (DNA): TGCAGCGTTCTGGCATACAATGAGCAGTTCTTC. The encoded protein is CSVLAYNEQFF.

This sequence joins TRBV4-2 and TRBJ2-1; TRBD2 matches at 7 bases. CDR3 length: 15 amino acids. J gave up 2 bases and V 4 bases, and 5 bases lay outside the gene matches. Germline V lookup: CDR1 LGHNA, CDR2 YNFKEQ. The CDR3 DNA reads TGTGCCAGCAGCCGAGAGCGGGACCCCTACAATGAGCAGTTCTTC. This gives the protein CASSRERDPYNEQFF.